The 17 T cell receptor beta chains listed next were all sequenced from one sample in a study of T cells in tuberculosis. The data were produced by immunoSEQ multiplex PCR, yet TCRdb's version contains in-frame clones alone and is incomplete. Of 30,000 to 35,000 clones in the sample, roughly 87% were seen once. Regarding time point: new active TB diagnosis, blood taken before or within 7 days of starting treatment. The material was PBMCs, obtained at tuberculosis diagnosis. All receptors derive from an adult with tuberculosis.

The chain links TRBV19 to TRBJ2-2; 10 bases fit TRBD2. Germline V CDR1 and CDR2: LNHDA, SQIVND (reference sequence). The V gene end was trimmed by 5 bases and the J gene end by 6 bases; junction bases not matched to a gene: 9. CDR3 length: 16 residues. Here the CDR3 DNA reads TGTGCCAGTAGTTGGGGAAATAGCGGGAGGCCCGGGGAGCTGTTTTTT. It translates to CASSWGNSGRPGELFF.

The chain carries TRBV19 and TRBJ2-2; unclear D gene. Trimming took off 7 bases at V and 7 bases at J, with 13 bases between the two ends. Germline values: CDR1 LNHDA, CDR2 SQIVND (reference sequence). This CDR3 contains 13 residues. The CDR3 DNA is TGTGCCAGTACCCTTCTAACCATCGGGGAGCTGTTTTTT. Translation gives CASTLLTIGELFF.

This clone appeared a few times. The V gene is TRBV7-9, the J gene TRBJ1-2, with D possibly TRBD1 on 5 matching bases. V was trimmed by 3 bases and J by 8 bases, leaving 16 bases between them. The CDR3 covers 14 residues. Germline assignment: CDR1 SEHNR and CDR2 FQNEAQ (reference sequence). The CDR3 nucleotides read TGTGCCAGCAGCTTCCCTGGGACTGTTACCGGCTACACCTTC. Translated: CASSFPGTVTGYTF.

In DNA, the CDR3 is TGTGCCTGGAGTGGAAGGCGGGGGGAGGGTGAAAAACTGTTTTTT. Encoded protein: CAWSGRRGEGEKLFF. This chain uses TRBV30 with TRBJ1-4; possible D gene TRBD1, 5 bases. The CDR3 length is 15 residues. V dropped 1 base and J dropped 7 bases, with 16 bases sitting between them. Germline loops: CDR1 GTSNPN, CDR2 SVGIG (reference sequence).

The chain has TRBV28 and TRBJ1-2; D ambiguous. The V end lost 4 bases, the J end lost 3 bases, and 6 bases lay between the germline ends. Per the germline V gene, CDR1 is MDHEN and CDR2 is SYDVKM. CDR3 length equals 12 residues. This CDR3 is CASSSSYYGYTF. In DNA, the CDR3 is TGTGCCAGCAGTTCAAGCTACTATGGCTACACCTTC.

The chain couples TRBV28 to TRBJ1-1, with TRBD1 matching over 10 bases. This CDR3 comprises 14 residues. The germline V gene has CDR1 MDHEN and CDR2 SYDVKM. The ends lost 5 bases at V and 9 bases at J; junction bases unmatched: 9. The CDR3 is CASSPGTGVPQAFF. In nucleotides, the CDR3 is TGTGCCAGCAGTCCCGGGACAGGGGTTCCACAAGCTTTCTTT.

This sequence joins TRBV11-3 and TRBJ2-2; TRBD2 might be the D (6 bases). V lost 5 bases and J 7 bases, leaving 17 bases between the germline ends. CDR1 and CDR2 (germline): SGHNT, YENEEA. The CDR3 has 15 amino acids. As DNA, the CDR3 is TGTGCCAGCAGCCCTCTAGCTCTCGGGGGCGGGGAGCTGTTTTTT. Amino acid sequence: CASSPLALGGGELFF.

The rearrangement joins TRBV30 to TRBJ1-6; tentative D call: TRBD1 (5 bases). Trimming shortened V by 2 bases and J by 10 bases, and 24 bases separated the two germline ends. Germline CDR1 is GTSNPN and CDR2 is SVGIG (reference sequence). The CDR3 sequence is 17 residues long. CDR3 nucleotide sequence: TGTGCCTGGAGTTCTCGAGCCGGGGGGGACTTTGGGTCACCCCTCCACTTT. Amino acids: CAWSSRAGGDFGSPLHF.

This clone occurred a few times. The chain couples TRBV9 to TRBJ1-2; no clear D gene. The germline V and J ends were trimmed by 4 bases and 8 bases, with 9 bases remaining between them. Germline V CDR1 and CDR2: SGDLS, YYNGEE. The CDR3 is 11 amino acids. In nucleotides, the CDR3 is TGTGCCAGCAGCCTAGAGAGCGGCTACACCTTC. Amino acids: CASSLESGYTF.

The J gene is TRBJ1-2, the V gene TRBV28; the D gene is possibly TRBD1 (6 bases). Trimming cost V 5 bases and J 4 bases, with 17 bases left between them. This CDR3 spans 15 amino acids. Looked up from germline, CDR1 is MDHEN and CDR2 is SYDVKM. The DNA for the CDR3 is TGTGCCAGCAGTCTAGCTCAGGGGCTGGGCTATGGCTACACCTTC. Encoded protein: CASSLAQGLGYGYTF.

This clone was seen just once. The chain employs TRBV27 and TRBJ1-5; D call uncertain. This CDR3 is 12 amino acids long. Germline-derived CDR1 and CDR2 are MNHEY and SMNVEV (reference sequence). The CDR3 is CATGRGNQPQHF. The CDR3 nucleotides read TGTGCGACTGGGAGGGGCAATCAGCCCCAGCATTTT.

This clone was picked up one time. This sequence joins TRBV16 and TRBJ2-5; possibly TRBD2 for D (5 bases). Germline CDR1 is KGHSY and CDR2 is FQNENV. CDR3 length: 16 amino acids. Trimming cost V 0 bases and J 7 bases, with 18 bases left between them. This CDR3 is CASSQSMGTGVGTQYF. The CDR3 DNA reads TGTGCCAGCAGCCAATCGATGGGTACCGGGGTCGGGACCCAGTACTTC.

The V and J genes are TRBV30 and TRBJ1-2, with a possible D match to TRBD1 (6 bases). The V gene's germline CDR1 is GTSNPN and CDR2 SVGIG (reference sequence). The CDR3 runs 12 residues. V was trimmed by 4 bases and J by 7 bases, leaving 13 bases between them. In DNA, the CDR3 is TGTGCCTGGACCCCTGGGGGGGCTGGCTACACCTTC. It codes for CAWTPGGAGYTF.

This clone has only one observation. This chain joins TRBV28 and TRBJ2-7; a weak D match, TRBD1 (5 bases). This CDR3 contains 15 residues. V was pared by 6 bases and J by 3 bases, with 18 bases between. Germline assignment: CDR1 MDHEN and CDR2 SYDVKM. CDR3 amino acids: CASSSPRQNLYEQYF. The CDR3 DNA reads as TGTGCCAGCAGCTCTCCTCGACAGAACCTCTACGAGCAGTACTTC.

This sequence joins TRBV10-3 and TRBJ2-1; D is possibly TRBD1 (6 bases). Germline CDR1 ENHRY, CDR2 SYGVKD. The CDR3 length is 15 residues. V lost 2 bases to trimming and J lost 0 bases, with 8 bases between them. Here the CDR3 DNA reads TGTGCCATCAGTGAGCCGGGACACTCCTACAATGAGCAGTTCTTC. Its protein product is CAISEPGHSYNEQFF.

This clone was observed a handful of times. V gene TRBV4-3 combines with J gene TRBJ2-2, with D perhaps TRBD1 (6 bases). The germline V gene encodes CDR1 LGHNA and CDR2 YSLEER. The CDR3 is made up of 15 amino acids. V shed 0 bases and J shed 6 bases, with 11 bases lying between them. CDR3 region: CASSQDSGDPGELFF. CDR3 DNA sequence: TGCGCCAGCAGCCAAGATTCAGGGGACCCCGGGGAGCTGTTTTTT.

This chain connects TRBV4-1 to TRBJ1-1; 8 bases are shared with TRBD1. Germline CDR1 MGHRA, CDR2 YSYEKL. This CDR3 region has 14 residues. Trimming cost V 3 bases and J 2 bases; bases outside gene matches: 2. CDR3 DNA: TGCGCCAGCAGCCAGGGACAGGCTAACACTGAAGCTTTCTTT. It translates to CASSQGQANTEAFF.